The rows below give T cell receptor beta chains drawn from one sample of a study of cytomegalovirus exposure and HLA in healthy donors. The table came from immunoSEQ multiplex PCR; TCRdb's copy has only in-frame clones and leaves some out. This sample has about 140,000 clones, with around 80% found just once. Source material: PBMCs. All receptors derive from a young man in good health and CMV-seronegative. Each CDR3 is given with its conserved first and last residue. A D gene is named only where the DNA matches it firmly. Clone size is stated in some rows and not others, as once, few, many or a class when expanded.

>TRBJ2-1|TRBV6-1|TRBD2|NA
CASSEDPGGTYNEQFF
TGTGCCAGCAGTGAAGATCCGGGGGGTACCTACAATGAGCAGTTCTTC
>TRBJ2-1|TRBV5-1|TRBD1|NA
CASSLQGFGNEQFF
TGCGCCAGCAGCTTACAGGGGTTTGGCAATGAGCAGTTCTTC
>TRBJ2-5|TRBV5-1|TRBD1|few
CASSSAQTGLQTQYF
TGCGCCAGCAGCTCCGCCCAGACAGGGTTGCAGACCCAGTACTTC
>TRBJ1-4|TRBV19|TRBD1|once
CASSTPDRVGEKLFF
TGTGCCAGTAGTACTCCTGACAGGGTAGGGGAAAAACTGTTTTTT
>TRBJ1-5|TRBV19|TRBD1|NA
CASHHRGGNQPQHF
TGTGCCAGTCATCACAGGGGAGGCAATCAGCCCCAGCATTTT
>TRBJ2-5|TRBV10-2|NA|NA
CASRVRDTDHQETQYF
TGCGCCAGCAGAGTCCGGGACACCGACCACCAAGAGACCCAGTACTTC
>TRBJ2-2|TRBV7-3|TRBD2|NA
CASSPGTSGRTGELFF
TGTGCCAGCAGCCCGGGGACTAGTGGACGGACCGGGGAGCTGTTTTTT
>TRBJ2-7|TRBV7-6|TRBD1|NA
CASSNPAGQGIYEQYF
TGTGCCAGCAGTAATCCTGCGGGACAGGGAATCTACGAGCAGTACTTC
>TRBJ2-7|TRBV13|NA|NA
CASSLKTKSTKQYF
TGTGCCAGCAGCTTAAAGACTAAGTCTACGAAGCAGTACTTC
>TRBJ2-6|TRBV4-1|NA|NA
CASSQGGQGMTRTSGANVLTF
TGCGCCAGCAGCCAAGGGGGTCAGGGAATGACACGTACCTCTGGGGCCAACGTCCTGACTTTC
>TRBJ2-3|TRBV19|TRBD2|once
CASSDRLLTSGIQDTQYF
TGTGCCAGTAGTGACCGACTCCTTACTAGCGGGATTCAAGATACGCAGTATTTT
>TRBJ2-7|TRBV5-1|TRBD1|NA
CASSLASRGGYPYEQYF
TGCGCCAGCAGCTTGGCCTCGAGAGGGGGCTACCCCTACGAGCAGTACTTC
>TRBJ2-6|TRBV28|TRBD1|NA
CASSPTGSGANVLTF
TGTGCCAGCAGTCCGACAGGGTCTGGGGCCAACGTCCTGACTTTC
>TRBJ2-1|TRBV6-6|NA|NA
CASSYSLGGQWNEQFF
TGTGCCAGCAGTTACTCGCTGGGGGGGCAGTGGAATGAGCAGTTCTTC
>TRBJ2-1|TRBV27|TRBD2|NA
CASSFLGTSGNEQFF
TGTGCCAGCAGTTTTCTAGGGACTAGCGGCAATGAGCAGTTCTTC
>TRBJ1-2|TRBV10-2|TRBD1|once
CASRRDRGRTPYGYPF
TGCGCCAGCAGGCGGGACAGGGGGCGGACCCCCTATGGCTACCCCTTC
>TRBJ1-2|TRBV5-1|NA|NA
CASSSGIRGYTF
TGCGCCAGCAGCTCAGGGATCCGTGGCTACACCTTC
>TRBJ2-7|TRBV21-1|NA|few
CASSNVTDRGYEQYF
TGTGCCAGCAGCAATGTGACGGACAGGGGCTACGAGCAGTACTTC
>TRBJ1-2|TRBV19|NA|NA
CASSTTGSYGYTF
TGTGCCAGTAGTACTACAGGGAGCTATGGCTACACCTTC
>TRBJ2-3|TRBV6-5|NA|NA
CASRTPGTDTQYF
TGTGCCAGCAGAACCCCGGGGACAGATACGCAGTATTTT
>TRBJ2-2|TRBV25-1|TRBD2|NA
CASRAGGWAGELFF
TGTGCCAGCAGGGCGGGAGGTTGGGCCGGGGAGCTGTTTTTT
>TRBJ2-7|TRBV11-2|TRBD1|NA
CASSLGTGDPYEQYF
TGTGCCAGCAGCTTAGGGACAGGGGACCCATACGAGCAGTACTTC
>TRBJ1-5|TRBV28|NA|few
CASYGGDQPQHF
TGTGCCAGCTACGGAGGGGATCAGCCCCAGCATTTT
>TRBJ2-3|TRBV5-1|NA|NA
CASSLAGHRTDTQYF
TGCGCCAGCAGCTTGGCGGGACATCGAACAGATACGCAGTATTTT
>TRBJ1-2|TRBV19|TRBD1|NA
CASSIGTGSYGYTF
TGTGCCAGTAGTATAGGGACAGGGAGCTATGGCTACACCTTC
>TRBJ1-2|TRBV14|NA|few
CASSQAGLYYGYTF
TGTGCCAGCAGCCAGGCAGGGCTTTACTATGGCTACACCTTC
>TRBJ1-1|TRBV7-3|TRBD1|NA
CASSKSGTGIVQVNTEAFF
TGTGCCAGCAGCAAATCCGGGACAGGGATAGTTCAGGTGAACACTGAAGCTTTCTTT
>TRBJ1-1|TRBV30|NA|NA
CAWRRDGHTEAFF
TGTGCCTGGAGGCGGGACGGCCACACTGAAGCTTTCTTT
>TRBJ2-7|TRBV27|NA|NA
CASSLRGNLYEQYF
TGTGCCAGCAGTTTAAGGGGTAATCTCTACGAGCAGTACTTC
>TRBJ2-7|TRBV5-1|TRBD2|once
CASSYTGTSGRGSYEQYF
TGCGCCAGCAGTTACACCGGGACTAGCGGGAGGGGCTCCTACGAGCAGTACTTC
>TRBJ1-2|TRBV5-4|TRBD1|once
CASSVDRGRYTF
TGTGCCAGCAGCGTGGACAGGGGGCGCTACACCTTC
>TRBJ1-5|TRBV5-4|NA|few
CASSREGLEPQHF
TGTGCCAGCAGCCGGGAGGGGCTGGAGCCCCAGCATTTT
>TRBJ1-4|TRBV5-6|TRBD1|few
CASSLGQGANEKLFF
TGTGCCAGCAGCTTGGGTCAGGGGGCGAATGAAAAACTGTTTTTT
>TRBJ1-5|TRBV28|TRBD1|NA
CASSTPQGAGNQPQHF
TGTGCCAGCAGTACGCCTCAGGGGGCCGGCAATCAGCCCCAGCATTTT
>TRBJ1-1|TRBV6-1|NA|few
CASSRNMNTEAFF
TGTGCCAGCAGTAGAAACATGAACACTGAAGCTTTCTTT
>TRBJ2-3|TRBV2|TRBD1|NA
CASSTGTGNRQGYF
TGTGCCAGCAGTACCGGGACAGGGAACCGGCAAGGGTATTTT
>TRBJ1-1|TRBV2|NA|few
CASSRRAEAFF
TGTGCCAGCAGTAGGCGGGCTGAAGCTTTCTTT